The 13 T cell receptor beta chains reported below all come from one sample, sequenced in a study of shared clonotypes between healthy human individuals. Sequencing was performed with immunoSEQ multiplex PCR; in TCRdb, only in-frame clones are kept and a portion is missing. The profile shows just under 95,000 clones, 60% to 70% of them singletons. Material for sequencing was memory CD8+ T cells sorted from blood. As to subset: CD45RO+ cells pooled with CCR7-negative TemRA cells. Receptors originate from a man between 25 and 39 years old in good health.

The CDR3 region has the DNA TGCGCCAGCAGCTCAAGCACAGATACGCAGTATTTT. Its translation is CASSSSTDTQYF. J is TRBJ2-3 and V is TRBV5-1; D is unresolved. Germline CDR1 is SGHRS and CDR2 is YFSETQ. The CDR3 loop spans 12 amino acids. V was clipped by 3 bases and J by 0 bases, with 2 bases between them.

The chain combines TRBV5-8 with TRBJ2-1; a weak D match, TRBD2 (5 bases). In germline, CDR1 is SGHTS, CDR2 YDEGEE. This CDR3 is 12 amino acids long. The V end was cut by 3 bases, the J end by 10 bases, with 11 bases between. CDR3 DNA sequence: TGTGCCAGCAGCTCGATAGGAGGCGAGCAGTTCTTC. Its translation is CASSSIGGEQFF.

The chain's CDR3 is CASSLGDSNTDTQYF. For the CDR3, the DNA is TGTGCCAGCAGTTTAGGGGACAGTAACACAGATACGCAGTATTTT. The chain uses TRBV27 and TRBJ2-3; 7 positions match TRBD1. With 2 bases clipped from V and 2 bases from J, the junction kept 4 bases outside the gene matches. This CDR3 comprises 15 residues. CDR1 is MNHEY, CDR2 SMNVEV, per germline (reference sequence).

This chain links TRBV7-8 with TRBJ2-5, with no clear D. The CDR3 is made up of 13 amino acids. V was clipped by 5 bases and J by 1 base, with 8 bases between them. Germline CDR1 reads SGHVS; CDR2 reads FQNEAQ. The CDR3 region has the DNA TGTGCCAGCAGCGGCAGTACCCAAGAGACCCAGTACTTC. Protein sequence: CASSGSTQETQYF.

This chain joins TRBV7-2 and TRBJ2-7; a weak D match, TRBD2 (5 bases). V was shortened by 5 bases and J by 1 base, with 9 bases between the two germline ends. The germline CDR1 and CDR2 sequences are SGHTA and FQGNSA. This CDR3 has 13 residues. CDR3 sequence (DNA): TGTGCCAGCAGCAAAAGAGGGTCCTACGAGCAGTACTTC. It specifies CASSKRGSYEQYF.

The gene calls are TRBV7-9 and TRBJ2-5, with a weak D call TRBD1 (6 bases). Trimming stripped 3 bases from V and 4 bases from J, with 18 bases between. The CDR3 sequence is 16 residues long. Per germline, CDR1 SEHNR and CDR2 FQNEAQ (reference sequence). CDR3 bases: TGTGCCAGCAGCTTTCAGGGGAGTGTTTTTGGAGAGACCCAGTACTTC. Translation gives CASSFQGSVFGETQYF.

CDR3 nucleotides: TGTGCCAGCAGCTTAGCTGGGACTTCCAGGCGGCAGTACTTC. This gives the protein CASSLAGTSRRQYF. The chain carries TRBV7-9 and TRBJ2-7; a weak D match, TRBD2 (6 bases). The germline V gene encodes CDR1 SEHNR and CDR2 FQNEAQ (reference sequence). This CDR3 is 14 amino acids long. With 0 bases removed from V and 9 bases from J, the gap between germline ends came to 15 bases. The whole variable domain, remainder taken from reference TRBV7-9 and TRBJ2-7, is DTGVSQNPRHKITKRGQNVTFRCDPISEHNRLYWYRQTLGQGPEFLTYFQNEAQLEKSRLLSDRFSAERPKGSFSTLEIQRTEQGDSAMYLCASSLAGTSRRQYFGPGTRLTVT.

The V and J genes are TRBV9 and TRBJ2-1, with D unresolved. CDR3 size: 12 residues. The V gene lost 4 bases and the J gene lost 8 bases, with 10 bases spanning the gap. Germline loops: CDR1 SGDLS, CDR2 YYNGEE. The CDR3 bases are TGTGCCAGCAGCCAAGATGGACATGAGCAGTTCTTC. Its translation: CASSQDGHEQFF.

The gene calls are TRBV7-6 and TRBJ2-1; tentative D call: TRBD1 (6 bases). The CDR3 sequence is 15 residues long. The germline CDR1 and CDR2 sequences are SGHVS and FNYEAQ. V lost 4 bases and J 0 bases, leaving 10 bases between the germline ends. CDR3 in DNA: TGTGCCAGCAGCTCGAACAGGGTCTCCTACAATGAGCAGTTCTTC. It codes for CASSSNRVSYNEQFF.

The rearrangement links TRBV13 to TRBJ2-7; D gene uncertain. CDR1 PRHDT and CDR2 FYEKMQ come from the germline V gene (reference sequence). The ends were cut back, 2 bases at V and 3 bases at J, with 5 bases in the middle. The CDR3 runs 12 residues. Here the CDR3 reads CASSLQNYEQYF. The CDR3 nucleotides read TGTGCCAGCAGCTTACAGAACTACGAGCAGTACTTC.

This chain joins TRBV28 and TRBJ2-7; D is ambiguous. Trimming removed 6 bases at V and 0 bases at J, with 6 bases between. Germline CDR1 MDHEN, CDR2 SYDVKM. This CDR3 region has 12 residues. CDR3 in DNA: TGTGCCAGCAGGGACCCCTCCTACGAGCAGTACTTC. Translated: CASRDPSYEQYF.

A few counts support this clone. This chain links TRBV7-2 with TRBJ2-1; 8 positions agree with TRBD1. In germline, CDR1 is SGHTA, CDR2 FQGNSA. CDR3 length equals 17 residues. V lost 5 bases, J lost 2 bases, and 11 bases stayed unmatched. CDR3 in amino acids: CASSPYPTGGTYNEQFF. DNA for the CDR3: TGTGCCAGCAGCCCTTACCCAACAGGGGGGACCTACAATGAGCAGTTCTTC.

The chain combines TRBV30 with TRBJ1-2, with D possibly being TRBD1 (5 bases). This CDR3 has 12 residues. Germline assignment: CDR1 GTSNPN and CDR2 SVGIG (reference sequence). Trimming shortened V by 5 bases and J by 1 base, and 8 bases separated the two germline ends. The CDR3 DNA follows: TGTGCCTGGGAGGGGATTAACTATGGCTACACCTTC. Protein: CAWEGINYGYTF.